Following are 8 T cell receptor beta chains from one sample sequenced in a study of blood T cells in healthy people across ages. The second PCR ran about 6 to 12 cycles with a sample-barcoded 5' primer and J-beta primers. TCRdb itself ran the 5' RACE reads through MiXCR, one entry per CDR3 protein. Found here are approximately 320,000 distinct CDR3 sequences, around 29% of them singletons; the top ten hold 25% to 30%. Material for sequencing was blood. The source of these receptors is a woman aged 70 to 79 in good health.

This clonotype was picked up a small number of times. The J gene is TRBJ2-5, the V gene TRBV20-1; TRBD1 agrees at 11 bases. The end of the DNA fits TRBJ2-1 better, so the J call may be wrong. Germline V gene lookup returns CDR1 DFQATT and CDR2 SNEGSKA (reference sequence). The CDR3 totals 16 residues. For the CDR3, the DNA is TGCAGTGCTAGAGGCCGGGACAGGGGGTGGATAGGTGAGCAGTTCTTC. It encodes CSARGRDRGWIGEQFF.

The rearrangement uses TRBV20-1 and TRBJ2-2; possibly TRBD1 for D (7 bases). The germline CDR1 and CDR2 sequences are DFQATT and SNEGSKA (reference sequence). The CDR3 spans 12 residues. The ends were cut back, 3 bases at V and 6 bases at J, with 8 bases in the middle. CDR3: CSASRGAGELFF. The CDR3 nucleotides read TGCAGTGCTAGCAGGGGGGCCGGGGAGCTGTTTTTT.

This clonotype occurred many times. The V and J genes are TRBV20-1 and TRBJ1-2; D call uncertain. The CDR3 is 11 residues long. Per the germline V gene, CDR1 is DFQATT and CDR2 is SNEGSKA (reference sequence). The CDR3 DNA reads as TGCACCCTCGTAGAACGCTATGGCTACACCTTC. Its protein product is CTLVERYGYTF.

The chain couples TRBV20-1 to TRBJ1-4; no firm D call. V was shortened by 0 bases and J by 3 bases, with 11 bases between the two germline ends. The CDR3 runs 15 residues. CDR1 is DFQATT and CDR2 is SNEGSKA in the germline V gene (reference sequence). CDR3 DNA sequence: TGCAGTGCTAGAGAATCGGCCCAAGCTAATGAAAAACTGTTTTTT. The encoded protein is CSARESAQANEKLFF.

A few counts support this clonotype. The CDR3 protein is CATSIGTGSYGYTF. CDR3 sequence (DNA): TGTGCCACCAGCATAGGGACAGGGAGCTATGGCTACACCTTC. V gene TRBV15 combines with J gene TRBJ1-2; TRBD1 matches 9 bases. The trim removed 4 bases at V and 4 bases at J, leaving 4 bases unmatched. The germline CDR1 and CDR2 sequences are LNHNV and YYDKDF (reference sequence). The CDR3 covers 14 residues.

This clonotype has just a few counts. The CDR3, as DNA: TGTGCCAGCAGACCACTAGCGGGAGGTTACAATGAGCAGTTCTTC. Translated: CASRPLAGGYNEQFF. The chain couples TRBV5-5 to TRBJ2-1, with TRBD2 matching 12 bases. The CDR3 is 15 amino acids. Trimming removed 5 bases from V and 4 bases from J; junction bases left unmatched: 4. CDR1 SGHKS and CDR2 YYEKEE come from the germline V gene (reference sequence).

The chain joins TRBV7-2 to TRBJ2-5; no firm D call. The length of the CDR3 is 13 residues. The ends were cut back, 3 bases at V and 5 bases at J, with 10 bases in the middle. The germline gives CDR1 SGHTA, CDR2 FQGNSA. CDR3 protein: CASSFGQVETQYF. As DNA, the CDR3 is TGTGCCAGCAGCTTTGGGCAGGTGGAGACCCAGTACTTC.

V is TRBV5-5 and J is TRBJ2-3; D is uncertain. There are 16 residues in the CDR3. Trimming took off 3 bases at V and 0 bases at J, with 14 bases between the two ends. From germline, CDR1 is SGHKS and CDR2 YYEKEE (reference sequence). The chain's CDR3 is CASSSQPGYSTDTQYF. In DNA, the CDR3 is TGTGCCAGCAGCTCGCAACCAGGCTACAGCACAGATACGCAGTATTTT.